This TCR beta chain was recorded in a study of blood T cell repertoires in COVID-19. Sequenced by immunoSEQ multiplex PCR; TCRdb stores in-frame clones only, minus some. Found here are about 80,000 clones, around 83% of them singletons; the top ten hold 3.5% to 4%. The CDR3 loop spans 17 amino acids. CDR1 is SNHLY and CDR2 is FYNNEI in the germline V gene. V trimming: 8 bases; J trimming: 0 bases; junction bases outside the gene matches: 12. The TCR was taken from a man in his fifties or sixties with acute or convalescent COVID-19. Sequenced: peripheral blood. V and J are TRBV2 and TRBJ2-7; 11 bases line up with TRBD2. Here the CDR3 reads CASGTSGSISRSYEQYF. The CDR3 DNA sequence: TGTGCCAGCGGAACTAGCGGGAGCATCTCTCGCTCCTACGAGCAGTACTTC.